These 5 T cell receptor beta chains originate from one sample sequenced in a study of beta chain features in type 1 diabetes. cDNA synthesis used the whole RNA isolate, giving expressed TCRB sequences. Some clones are missing from TCRdb's copy, which holds only in-frame ones; the method was immunoSEQ multiplex PCR. The sample carries some 19,000 clones, approximately 50% recorded once. Sequenced sample: stem cell memory CD4+ T cells from blood. These receptors were collected from a man younger than 30 in good health.

The chain combines TRBV7-7 with TRBJ2-2, with 8 bases identical to TRBD1. CDR1 is SSHAT and CDR2 is FNYEAQ in the germline V gene (reference sequence). The CDR3 has 16 amino acids. V lost 2 bases to trimming and J lost 4 bases; unmatched junction nucleotides: 6. This CDR3 is CASSLTQGASTGELFF. Written as DNA, the CDR3 is TGTGCCAGCAGCTTAACGCAGGGGGCAAGCACCGGGGAGCTGTTTTTT.

The chain carries TRBV18 and TRBJ2-7, with 9 bases matching TRBD2. Trimming at V came to 3 bases and at J to 2 bases, leaving 5 bases not matched to a gene. In germline, CDR1 is KGHSH, CDR2 LQKENI. CDR3 length equals 15 residues. CDR3 loop: CASSPLAGKTYEQYF. DNA of the CDR3: TGTGCCAGCTCACCGCTAGCGGGGAAAACCTACGAGCAGTACTTC.

This clone was counted between two and nine times. The chain couples TRBV7-9 to TRBJ1-1, with D possibly TRBD1 on 6 matching bases. With 0 bases removed from V and 2 bases from J, the gap between germline ends came to 10 bases. Per germline, CDR1 SEHNR and CDR2 FQNEAQ (reference sequence). This CDR3 contains 15 residues. The CDR3 nucleotides read TGTGCCAGCAGCTTAGCGTTGGGACATAACACTGAAGCTTTCTTT. It is translated as CASSLALGHNTEAFF.

The chain employs TRBV7-6 and TRBJ1-3, with 7 nucleotides matching TRBD1. Per germline, CDR1 SGHVS and CDR2 FNYEAQ. Unmatched junction bases numbered 8, after V lost 4 bases and J lost 2 bases. The CDR3 runs 16 residues. CDR3 sequence: CASSSRSGGPGNTIYF. The DNA of the CDR3 is TGTGCCAGCAGCTCTCGGTCAGGGGGACCTGGAAACACCATATATTTT.

This clone was detected only once. The gene calls are TRBV29-1 and TRBJ2-3; 7 bases are a match to TRBD2. This CDR3 has 16 amino acids. Trimming cost V 4 bases and J 4 bases; bases outside gene matches: 14. The V gene's germline CDR1 is SQVTM and CDR2 ANQGSEA. In DNA form, the CDR3 reads TGCAGCGTTGGTGGGAGGGGACTACCGAGGTCAGATACGCAGTATTTT. This sequence encodes CSVGGRGLPRSDTQYF.